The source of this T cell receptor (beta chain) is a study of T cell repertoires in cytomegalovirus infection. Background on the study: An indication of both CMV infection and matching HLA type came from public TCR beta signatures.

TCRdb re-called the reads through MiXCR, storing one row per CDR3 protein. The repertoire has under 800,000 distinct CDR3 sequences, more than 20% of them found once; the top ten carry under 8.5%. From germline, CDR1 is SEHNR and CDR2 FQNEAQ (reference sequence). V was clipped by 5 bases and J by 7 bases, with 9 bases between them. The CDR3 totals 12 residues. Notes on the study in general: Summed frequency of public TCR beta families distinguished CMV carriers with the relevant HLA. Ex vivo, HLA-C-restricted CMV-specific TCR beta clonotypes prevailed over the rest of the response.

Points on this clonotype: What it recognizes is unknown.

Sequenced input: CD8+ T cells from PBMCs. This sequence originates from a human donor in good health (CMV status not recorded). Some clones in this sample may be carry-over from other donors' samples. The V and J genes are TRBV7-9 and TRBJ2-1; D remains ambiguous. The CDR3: CASSPQRNEQFF. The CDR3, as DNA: TGTGCCAGCAGCCCCCAGAGGAATGAGCAGTTCTTC.